This T cell receptor (beta chain) was sequenced during a study of cytomegalovirus exposure and HLA in healthy donors. Data came from immunoSEQ multiplex PCR; TCRdb stores just in-frame clones and leaves some out. The repertoire holds 120,000 or so clones, with about 90% as singletons. Note on this clone: Its antigen is as yet unknown.

Study-level points and caveats: The study designated over 150 TCR beta chains cytomegalovirus-associated. According to a subsequent analysis, TCR clusters identified in the first cohort showed a tendency to co-occur across the 120 or so validation repertoires. High specificity and sensitivity for cytomegalovirus status were reported for the classifier.

V was pared by 2 bases and J by 2 bases, with 9 bases between. The CDR3 loop spans 14 amino acids. Per the germline V gene, CDR1 is MDHEN and CDR2 is SYDVKM. This receptor was obtained from a woman younger than 35 in good health and CMV-seronegative. V and J are TRBV28 and TRBJ1-1; D gene uncertain. The sequencing input was PBMCs. CDR3 protein: CASSLSSGNTEAFF. As DNA, the CDR3 is TGTGCCAGCAGTTTAAGCTCAGGTAACACTGAAGCTTTCTTT. Supplemented by reference TRBV28 and TRBJ1-1, the full variable domain reads DVKVTQSSRYLVKRTGEKVFLECVQDMDHENMFWYRQDPGLGLRLIYFSYDVKMKEKGDIPEGYSVSREKKERFSLILESASTNQTSMYLCASSLSSGNTEAFFGQGTRLTVV.